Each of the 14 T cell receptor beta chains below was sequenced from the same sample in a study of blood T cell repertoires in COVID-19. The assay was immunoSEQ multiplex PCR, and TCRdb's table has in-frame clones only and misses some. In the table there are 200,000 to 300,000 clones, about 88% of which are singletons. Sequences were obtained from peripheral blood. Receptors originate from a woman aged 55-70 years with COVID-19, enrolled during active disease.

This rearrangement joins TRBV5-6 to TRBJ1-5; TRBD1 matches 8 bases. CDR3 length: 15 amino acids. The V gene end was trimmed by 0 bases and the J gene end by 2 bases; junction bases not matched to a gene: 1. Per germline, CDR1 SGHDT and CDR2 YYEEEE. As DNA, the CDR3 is TGTGCCAGCAGCTTGGCGACAGGGGGCAATCAGCCCCAGCATTTT. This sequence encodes CASSLATGGNQPQHF.

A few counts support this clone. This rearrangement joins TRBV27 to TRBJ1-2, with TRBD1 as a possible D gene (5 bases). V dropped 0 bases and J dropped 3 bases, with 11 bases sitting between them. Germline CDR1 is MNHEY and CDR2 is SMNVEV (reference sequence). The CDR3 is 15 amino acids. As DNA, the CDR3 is TGTGCCAGCAGTTTATCGAAGGGGAGGGACTATGGCTACACCTTC. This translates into CASSLSKGRDYGYTF.

The CDR3 protein is CASRGIAGGRNEQFF. DNA of the CDR3: TGTGCCAGCAGGGGGATAGCGGGAGGGCGAAATGAGCAGTTCTTC. J is TRBJ2-1 and V is TRBV28, with 11 positions matching TRBD2. Germline trimming cut 6 bases from V and 7 bases from J; bases unmatched to any gene: 8. The CDR3 extends over 15 amino acids. Per germline, CDR1 MDHEN and CDR2 SYDVKM. Together with reference TRBV28 and TRBJ2-1, the CDR3 gives the full variable domain: DVKVTQSSRYLVKRTGEKVFLECVQDMDHENMFWYRQDPGLGLRLIYFSYDVKMKEKGDIPEGYSVSREKKERFSLILESASTNQTSMYLCASRGIAGGRNEQFFGPGTRLTVL.

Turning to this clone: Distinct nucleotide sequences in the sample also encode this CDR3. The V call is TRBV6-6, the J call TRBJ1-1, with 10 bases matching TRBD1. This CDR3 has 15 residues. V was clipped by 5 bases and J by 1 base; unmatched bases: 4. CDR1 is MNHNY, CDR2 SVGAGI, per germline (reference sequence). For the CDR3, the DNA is TGTGCCAGCAGTCCCCGGGACAGGGGGAACACTGAAGCTTTCTTT. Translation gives CASSPRDRGNTEAFF.

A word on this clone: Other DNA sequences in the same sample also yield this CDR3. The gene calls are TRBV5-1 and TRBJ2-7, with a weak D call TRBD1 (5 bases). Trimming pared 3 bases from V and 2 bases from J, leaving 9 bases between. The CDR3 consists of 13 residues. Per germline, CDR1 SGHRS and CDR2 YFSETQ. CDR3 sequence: CASSSAGTYEQYF. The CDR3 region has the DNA TGCGCCAGCAGCTCCGCAGGGACCTACGAGCAGTACTTC. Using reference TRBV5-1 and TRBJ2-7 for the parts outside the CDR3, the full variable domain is KAGVTQTPRYLIKTRGQQVTLSCSPISGHRSVSWYQQTPGQGLQFLFEYFSETQRNKGNFPGRFSGRQFSNSRSEMNVSTLELGDSALYLCASSSAGTYEQYFGPGTRLTVT.

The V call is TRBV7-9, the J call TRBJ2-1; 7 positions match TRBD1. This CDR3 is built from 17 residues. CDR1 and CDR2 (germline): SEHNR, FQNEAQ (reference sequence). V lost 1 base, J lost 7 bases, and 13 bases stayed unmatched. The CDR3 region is CASSLGMTGIMGNEQFF. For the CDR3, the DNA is TGTGCCAGCAGCTTAGGAATGACAGGGATCATGGGGAATGAGCAGTTCTTC.

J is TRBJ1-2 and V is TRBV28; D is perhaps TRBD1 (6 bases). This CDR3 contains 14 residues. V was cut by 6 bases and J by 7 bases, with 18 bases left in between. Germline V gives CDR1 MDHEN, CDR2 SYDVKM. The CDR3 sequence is CASSSPGRGGGYTF. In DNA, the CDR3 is TGTGCCAGCAGCAGCCCGGGCAGAGGGGGTGGCTACACCTTC.

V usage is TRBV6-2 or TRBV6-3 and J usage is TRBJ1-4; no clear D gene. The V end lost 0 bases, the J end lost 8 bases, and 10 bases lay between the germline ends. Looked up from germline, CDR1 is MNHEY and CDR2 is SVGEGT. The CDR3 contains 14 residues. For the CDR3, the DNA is TGTGCCAGCAGTTACTCTCCGGGAGGGGAAAAACTGTTTTTT. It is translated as CASSYSPGGEKLFF.

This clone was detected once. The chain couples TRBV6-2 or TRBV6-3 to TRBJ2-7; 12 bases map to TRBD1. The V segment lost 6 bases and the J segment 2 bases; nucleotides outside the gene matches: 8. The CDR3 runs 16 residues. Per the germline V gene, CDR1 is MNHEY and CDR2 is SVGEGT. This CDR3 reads CASSNAGTGGPYEQYF. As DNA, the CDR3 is TGTGCCAGCAGCAACGCCGGGACAGGGGGCCCCTACGAGCAGTACTTC.

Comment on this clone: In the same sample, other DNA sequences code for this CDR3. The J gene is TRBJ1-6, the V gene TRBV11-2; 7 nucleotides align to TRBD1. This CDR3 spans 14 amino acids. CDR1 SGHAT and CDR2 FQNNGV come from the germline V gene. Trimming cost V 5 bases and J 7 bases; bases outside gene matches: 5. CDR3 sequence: CASSLGTANSPLHF. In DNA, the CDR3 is TGTGCCAGCAGCCTCGGGACAGCGAATTCACCCCTCCACTTT.

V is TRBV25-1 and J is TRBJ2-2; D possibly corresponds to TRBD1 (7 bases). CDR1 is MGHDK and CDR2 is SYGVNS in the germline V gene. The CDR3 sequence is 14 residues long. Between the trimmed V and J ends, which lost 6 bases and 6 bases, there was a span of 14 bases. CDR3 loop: CASRGRGVPGELFF. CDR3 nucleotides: TGTGCCAGCAGGGGCAGGGGGGTTCCCGGGGAGCTGTTTTTT.

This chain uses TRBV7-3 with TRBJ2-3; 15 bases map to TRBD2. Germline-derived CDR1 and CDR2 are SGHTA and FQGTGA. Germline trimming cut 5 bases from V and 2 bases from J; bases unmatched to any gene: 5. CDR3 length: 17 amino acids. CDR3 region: CASSLGLAGGHTDTQYF. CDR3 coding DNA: TGTGCCAGCAGCCTCGGACTAGCGGGAGGGCACACAGATACGCAGTATTTT.

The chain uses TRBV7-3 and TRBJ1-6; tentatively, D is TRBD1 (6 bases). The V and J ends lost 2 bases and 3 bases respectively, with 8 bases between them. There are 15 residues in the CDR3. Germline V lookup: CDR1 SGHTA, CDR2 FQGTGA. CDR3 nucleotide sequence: TGTGCCAGCAGCTTAGGCAGGGGCTATAATTCACCCCTCCACTTT. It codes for CASSLGRGYNSPLHF.

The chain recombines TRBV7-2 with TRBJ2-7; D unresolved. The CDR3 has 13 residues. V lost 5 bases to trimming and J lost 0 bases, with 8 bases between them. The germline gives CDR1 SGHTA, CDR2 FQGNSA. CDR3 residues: CASSPPGSYEQYF. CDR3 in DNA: TGTGCCAGCAGCCCCCCGGGCTCCTACGAGCAGTACTTC.